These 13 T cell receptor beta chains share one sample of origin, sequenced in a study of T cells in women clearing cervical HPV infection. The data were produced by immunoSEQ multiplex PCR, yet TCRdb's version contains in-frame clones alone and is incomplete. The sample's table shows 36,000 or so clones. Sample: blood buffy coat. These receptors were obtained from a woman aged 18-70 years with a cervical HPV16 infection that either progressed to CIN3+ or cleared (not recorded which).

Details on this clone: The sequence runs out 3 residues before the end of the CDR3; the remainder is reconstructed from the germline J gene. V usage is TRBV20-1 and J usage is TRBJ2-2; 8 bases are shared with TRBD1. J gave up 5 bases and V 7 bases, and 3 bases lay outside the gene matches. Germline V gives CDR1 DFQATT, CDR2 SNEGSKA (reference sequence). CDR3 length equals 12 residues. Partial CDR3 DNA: TGCAGTGTCGGACAGGGAACCGGGGAG. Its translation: CSVGQGTGE. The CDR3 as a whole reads CSVGQGTGELFF.

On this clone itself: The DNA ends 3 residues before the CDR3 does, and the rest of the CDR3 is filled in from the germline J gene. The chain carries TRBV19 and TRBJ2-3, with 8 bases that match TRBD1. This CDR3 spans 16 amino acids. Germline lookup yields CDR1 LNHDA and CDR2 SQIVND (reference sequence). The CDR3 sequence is CASSDRGPYSNQPQYF. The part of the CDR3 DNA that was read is TGTGCCAGTAGTGACAGGGGCCCGTATAGCAATCAGCCG.

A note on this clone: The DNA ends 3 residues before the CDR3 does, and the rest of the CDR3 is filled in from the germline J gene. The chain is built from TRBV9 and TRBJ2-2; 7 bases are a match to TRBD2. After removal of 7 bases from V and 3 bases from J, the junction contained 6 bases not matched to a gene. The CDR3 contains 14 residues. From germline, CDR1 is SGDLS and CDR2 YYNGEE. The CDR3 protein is CASAWGGDTGELFF. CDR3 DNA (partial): TGTGCCAGCGCTTGGGGGGGGGACACCGGGGAG.

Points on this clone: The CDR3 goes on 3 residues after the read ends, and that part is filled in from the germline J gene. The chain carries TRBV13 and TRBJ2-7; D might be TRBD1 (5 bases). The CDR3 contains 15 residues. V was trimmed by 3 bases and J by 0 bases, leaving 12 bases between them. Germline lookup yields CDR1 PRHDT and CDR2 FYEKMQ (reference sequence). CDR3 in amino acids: CASSLGRRSSYEQYF. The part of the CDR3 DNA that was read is TGTGCCAGCAGCTTGGGGCGGCGGAGCTCCTACGAG.

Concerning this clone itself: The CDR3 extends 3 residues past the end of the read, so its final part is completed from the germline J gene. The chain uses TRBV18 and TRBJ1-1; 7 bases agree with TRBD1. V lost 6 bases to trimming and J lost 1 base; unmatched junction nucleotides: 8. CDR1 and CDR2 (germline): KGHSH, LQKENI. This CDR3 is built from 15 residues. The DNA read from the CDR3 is TGTGCCAGCTCCCCAATCACAGGGGCGAACACTGAA. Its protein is CASSPITGANTE. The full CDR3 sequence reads CASSPITGANTEAFF.

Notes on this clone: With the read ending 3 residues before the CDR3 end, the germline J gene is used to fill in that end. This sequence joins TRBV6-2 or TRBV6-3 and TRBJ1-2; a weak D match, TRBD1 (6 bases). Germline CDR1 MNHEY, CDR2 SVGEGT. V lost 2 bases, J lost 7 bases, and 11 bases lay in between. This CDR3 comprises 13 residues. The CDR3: CASSYEGVGGYTF. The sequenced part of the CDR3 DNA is TGTGCCAGCAGTTACGAGGGGGTTGGTGGC.

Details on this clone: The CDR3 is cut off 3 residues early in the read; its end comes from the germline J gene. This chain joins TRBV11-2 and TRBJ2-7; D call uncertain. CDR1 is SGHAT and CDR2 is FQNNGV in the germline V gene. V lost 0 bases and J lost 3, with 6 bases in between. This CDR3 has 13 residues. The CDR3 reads CASSLEAHYEQYF. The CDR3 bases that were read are TGTGCCAGCAGCTTAGAAGCCCACTACGAG.

The CDR3 sequence is CSVGDQETQYF. CDR3 DNA, as far as it was read: TGCAGCGTCGGGGACCAAGAGACC. The rearrangement links TRBV29-1 to TRBJ2-5; D possibly corresponds to TRBD2 (5 bases). The CDR3 goes on 3 residues after the read ends, and that part is filled in from the germline J gene. Germline loops: CDR1 SQVTM, CDR2 ANQGSEA. The CDR3 consists of 11 residues. Trimming left V 6 bases short and J 0 bases short, with 5 bases between.

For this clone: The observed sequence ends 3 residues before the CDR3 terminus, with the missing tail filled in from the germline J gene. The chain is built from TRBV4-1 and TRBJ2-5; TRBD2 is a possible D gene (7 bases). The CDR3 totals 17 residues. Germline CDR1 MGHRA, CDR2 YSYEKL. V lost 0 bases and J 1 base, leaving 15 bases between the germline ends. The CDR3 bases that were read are TGCGCCAGCAGCCAAGAGGGGGGGGCCTACTCCCAAGAGACC. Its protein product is CASSQEGGAYSQET. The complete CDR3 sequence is CASSQEGGAYSQETQYF.

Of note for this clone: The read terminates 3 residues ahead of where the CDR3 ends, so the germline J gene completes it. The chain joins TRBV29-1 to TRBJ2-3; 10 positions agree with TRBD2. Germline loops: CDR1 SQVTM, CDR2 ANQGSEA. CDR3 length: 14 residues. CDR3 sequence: CSVAPGLAVETQYF. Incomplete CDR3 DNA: TGCAGCGTTGCCCCAGGACTAGCGGTAGAGACG.

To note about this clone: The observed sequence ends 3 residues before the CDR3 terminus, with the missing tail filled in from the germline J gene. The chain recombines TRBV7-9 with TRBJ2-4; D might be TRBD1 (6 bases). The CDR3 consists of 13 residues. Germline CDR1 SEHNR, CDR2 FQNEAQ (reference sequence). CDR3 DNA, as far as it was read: TGTGCCAGCAGCTTGGGACAACTATATGGT. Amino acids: CASSLGQLYG. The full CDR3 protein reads CASSLGQLYGQYF.

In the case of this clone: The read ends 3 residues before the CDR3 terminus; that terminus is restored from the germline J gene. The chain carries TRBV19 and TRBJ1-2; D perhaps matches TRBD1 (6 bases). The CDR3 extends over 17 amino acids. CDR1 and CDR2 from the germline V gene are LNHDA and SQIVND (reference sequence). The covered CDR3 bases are TGTGCCAGTAGTATAGGAGGCCCCGGGACATTACTAGGAGGC. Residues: CASSIGGPGTLLGG. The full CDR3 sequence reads CASSIGGPGTLLGGYTF.

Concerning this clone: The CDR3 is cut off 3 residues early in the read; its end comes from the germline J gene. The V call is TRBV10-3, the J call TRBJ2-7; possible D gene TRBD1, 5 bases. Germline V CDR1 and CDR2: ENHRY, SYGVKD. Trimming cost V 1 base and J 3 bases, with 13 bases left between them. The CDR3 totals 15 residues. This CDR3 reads CAISEWGFNNYEQYF. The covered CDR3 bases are TGTGCCATCAGTGAGTGGGGCTTCAACAACTACGAG.